A few counts support the clone carrying this T cell receptor (beta chain). The antigen remains undetermined. The entry originates in a study of T cell repertoires in cytomegalovirus infection. Background on the study: The authors used CMV epitopes that were HLA-C-restricted (recently identified) and HLA-B-restricted (well studied).

The CDR3 contains 18 residues. V lost 0 bases and J lost 2; bases outside the gene matches: 10. Germline CDR1 and CDR2: MNHEY and SVGAGI. TCRdb re-analysed the reads in MiXCR, keeping a single row per CDR3 protein. The table has 70,000 to 85,000 distinct CDR3 sequences, roughly 39% seen once; the top ten hold 80% to 95%. The receptor was derived from a human donor in good health (CMV status not recorded). Some clones in this sample may be carry-over from other donors' samples. The J gene is TRBJ2-3, the V gene TRBV6-5; 8 bases agree with TRBD1. Sample: CD8+ T cells from cultured PBMCs, taken from culture after CMV antigen stimulation. The CDR3 bases are TGTGCCAGCAGTTACTCGATGACAGGGGTGTTAGACACAGATACGCAGTATTTT. As protein: CASSYSMTGVLDTDTQYF.